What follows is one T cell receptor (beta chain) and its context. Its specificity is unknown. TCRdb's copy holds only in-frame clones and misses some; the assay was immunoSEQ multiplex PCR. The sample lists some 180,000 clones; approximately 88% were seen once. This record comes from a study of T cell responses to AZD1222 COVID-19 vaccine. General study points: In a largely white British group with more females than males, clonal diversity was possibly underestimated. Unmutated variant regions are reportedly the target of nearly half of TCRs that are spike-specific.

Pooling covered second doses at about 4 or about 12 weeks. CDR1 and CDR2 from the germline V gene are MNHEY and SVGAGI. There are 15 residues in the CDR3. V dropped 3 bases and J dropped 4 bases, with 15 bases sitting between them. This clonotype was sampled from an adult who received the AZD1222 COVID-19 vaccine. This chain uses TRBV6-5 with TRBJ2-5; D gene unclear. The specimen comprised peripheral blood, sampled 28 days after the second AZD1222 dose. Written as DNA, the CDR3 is TGTGCCAGCAGTTATCCCGTTGGGATGGGAGAGACCCAGTACTTC. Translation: CASSYPVGMGETQYF.